This T cell receptor (beta chain) was found in a study of shared clonotypes between healthy human individuals (dated by TCRdb to the early 2020s). For context, the study as a whole: A couple of women and a few men aged 18 to 49 years were included in the cohort. To estimate repertoire size and how much clonotypes are shared between individuals, the study performed deep sequencing of blood TCR repertoires from 4 to 6 healthy adults. To increase sequencing depth and limit assay-specific biases, different laboratories used diverse techniques to prepare libraries and sequence TCR repertoires. Per donor, leukapheresis produced somewhere between about 0.94 and 9 billion PBMCs.

Broad study findings and their caveats: Sampling was restricted to blood, and TCR repertoires in tissues likely differ from the TCR repertoires found in blood. Based on pairwise subsampling, the degree of clonotype sharing among donors was expected to be affected by sequencing depth. The small number of donors limited the genetic and exposure-history diversity represented.

CDR3 length: 16 amino acids, cysteine to phenylalanine. Only the CDR3 region is kept as DNA, spanning 48 bases read in frame from base 1. V loses 6 bases at its end and J loses 5 bases; junction bases beyond the gene matches: 15. From the germline V gene, CDR1 is SGHRS and CDR2 is YFSETQ. The count of this clone is one. Its binding antigen is unknown. Possible read error: a much larger clone is one base away. Other nucleotide sequences in the sample specify the same CDR3. The donors were healthy, HIV-negative adults who had no recently reported acute infections or vaccinations. Only Caucasian adults living in Nashville, Tennessee, USA were represented among the donors. For unsorted samples, some 100 million PBMCs were counted and genomic DNA was extracted with the QIAamp DNA Blood Mini kit. After blood collection by leukapheresis, PBMCs were isolated using Ficoll-Histopaque density gradient centrifugation and then cryopreserved in the vapor phase of liquid nitrogen.

Using the deep immunoSEQ assay, TCR CDR3 regions were amplified from genomic DNA by multiplex PCR. Genomic DNA extracted from each cell subset was distributed evenly over all wells of several immunoSEQ 96-well plates, and each plate served as one replicate. For unsorted PBMC, roughly 0.3 ug of genomic DNA, equivalent to 30,000 to 35,000 T cell genomes, went into each replicate PCR. Unsorted PBMC genomic DNA was sequenced across ten immunoSEQ deep assay plates. Purified libraries were quantified with a Qubit 3.0 fluorometer, sized on a Bioanalyzer 2100, and re-quantified with the KAPA Library Quantification kit. Every immunoSEQ 96-well plate was sequenced on a separate single-read 150-cycle Illumina NextSeq 550 flow cell. For the original study's pipeline: Because the immunoSEQ output included only junctional sequences and no quality scores, the filtering could not be the same as the filtering used for full-length reads. Sequences were annotated with PyIR, a Python wrapper for IgBLAST v1.9, using IMGT germline references to assign V/J genes and CDR3. Reads with weak V/J assignments (E-value above 1e-6), missing CDR3, stop codons, out-of-frame junctions, or ambiguous translated residues were removed. A V3J clonotype was defined by an identical inferred V gene, J gene, and CDR3 amino acid sequence. Percentage overlap between repertoires was computed as shared unique clonotypes divided by the size of the smaller repertoire. Three approaches were used to assess repertoire richness: RTK rarefaction, the Chao1 estimator, and Recon v2.1 estimates of unobserved clonotypes. This immuneACCESS table, as held by TCRdb, lists in-frame sequences with V and J called but not all clones. Of the missing ones, under half trace to an unresolved V gene in checked studies; the others have no known cause. That table supplies the V and J calls and clone size; D and trimming were determined from the DNA. The sample records fewer than 650,000 clones, 60% to 85% of which are singletons. Over 10% of the sample rests with the top ten.

The clonotype was recovered from a woman aged 40 to 50 in good health. Some clones in this sample may be carry-over from other donors' samples. Rearrangement joined TRBV5-1 to TRBJ2-7; 9 central bases correspond to TRBD2. Sequencing was done on a sample of PBMCs. In nucleotides, the sequence is TGCGCCAGCAAAACTTATCGCGGGAGGGGGGGCGACGAGCAGTACTTC. This encodes CASKTYRGRGGDEQYF.